The TCR beta chain described here comes from a study of T-cell reconstitution after alpha-beta-depleted transplantation in children (dated by TCRdb to 2016 to 2018). Turning to the overall study: Using TCR repertoire profiling, the study followed T-cell immune reconstitution in a quantitative way in children after TCRalphabeta/CD19-depleted allogeneic hematopoietic cell transplantation.

Here is what the overall study found, with its caveats: The apparently early recovery of alphabetaT-cell counts about two months after transplant reportedly depended on only several hundred rapidly expanded clones that came from non-depleted graft cells. The frequencies of hyperexpanded clones fell over the following months, and after one year, T-cell counts and TCRbeta diversity were mostly attributed to newly produced T cells. In some patients, high TCRbeta diversity at day 60 was attributed to recipient T cells and intrathymic progenitors that had survived conditioning.

Library preparation was by PCR. Sequencing relied on an Illumina HiSeq 2500. TCR library preparation used molecular barcoding, with unique molecular identifiers applied to normalize quantification of the TCRbeta repertoire. The raw public reads went through TCRdb reprocessing: fastp at Q25, MiXCR clone calling, in-frame beta chains kept. Rows are unified per CDR3 protein, each entry keeping the most common DNA and genes. Here the sample has hundreds of thousands of distinct CDR3 sequences; roughly a tenth occur a single time. 2% to 2.5% of the sample comes from the top ten. This clonotype was detected ten times or more. The clone's antigen remains unknown. Per-base qualities were not stored, and no clone one base away is much larger. V is cut back by 1 base and J by 12 bases, with 11 bases in the junction unmatched. The germline V gene gives CDR1 as LGHNA and CDR2 as YSLEER. The cysteine opens and the phenylalanine closes a CDR3 of 15 amino acids. Solely the CDR3 DNA is kept, with 45 bases framed from the first base.

The treatment or condition label for this specimen denotes: allogeneic hematopoietic cell transplantation with graft depleted of TCRalphabeta T cells and CD19 B cells. Transplant recipients were children who received TCRalphabeta/CD19-depleted allogeneic hematopoietic cell grafts. The specimen was PBMCs, collected before TCRalphabeta/CD19-depleted stem cell transplant. This receptor was taken from a child aged 2 to 10 with inherited bone marrow failure, due to receive a stem cell transplant. The rearranged segments are TRBV4-3 and TRBJ2-1, with 8 central nucleotides matching TRBD2. The CDR3 protein is CASSQVRREDSRQFF. The nucleotide sequence reads TGCGCCAGCAGCCAAGTTAGGCGGGAGGACTCTCGGCAGTTCTTC.